The 16 T cell receptor beta chains in this list originate from one sample, sequenced in a study of blood T cell repertoires in COVID-19. Assay used: immunoSEQ multiplex PCR; TCRdb lists only in-frame clones, some missing. Here the sample spans about 440,000 clones, nearly 90% being singletons. Material: PBMCs or T cells enriched from blood (not recorded which). The receptors were gathered from a woman between 18 and 29 years old with acute COVID-19.

The sample holds one count of this clone. The V gene is TRBV3-1 (or the pseudogene TRBV3-2), the J gene TRBJ1-2; the D is unclear. V gave up 4 bases and J gave up 4 bases, with 16 bases separating them. The CDR3 is made up of 15 amino acids. Germline loops: CDR1 LGHDT, CDR2 YNNKEL (reference sequence). CDR3 sequence reads: CASSPKEGRVYGYTF. The CDR3 DNA follows: TGTGCCAGCAGCCCCAAGGAAGGGCGGGTCTATGGCTACACCTTC.

J is TRBJ2-1 and V is TRBV18; the match to TRBD1 covers 9 bases. Germline V gives CDR1 KGHSH, CDR2 LQKENI. The CDR3 is 15 amino acids. V dropped 1 base and J dropped 3; count of bases not matched to a gene: 1. The CDR3: CASSPRDRVYNEQFF. CDR3 coding DNA: TGTGCCAGCTCACCACGGGACAGGGTCTACAATGAGCAGTTCTTC.

The chain is built from TRBV9 and TRBJ1-5; no clear D. CDR3 length equals 14 residues. The germline gives CDR1 SGDLS, CDR2 YYNGEE. V was shortened by 2 bases and J by 1 base, with 7 bases between the two germline ends. The chain's CDR3 is CASSVESSNQPQHF. The CDR3 coding sequence is TGTGCCAGCAGCGTCGAGAGCAGCAATCAGCCCCAGCATTTT.

The rearrangement links TRBV6-4 to TRBJ1-5; 7 bases align to TRBD1. The CDR3 is made up of 14 amino acids. CDR1 and CDR2 (germline): MRHNA, SNTAGT. Trimming took 4 bases from V and 5 from J; bases not matched to a gene: 5. CDR3 protein: CASSVSGGDQPQHF. Written as DNA, the CDR3 is TGTGCCAGCAGTGTTTCAGGGGGAGATCAGCCCCAGCATTTT.

The rearrangement links TRBV7-2 to TRBJ1-2; possible D gene TRBD1, 6 bases. The CDR3 is 14 residues long. The V end was cut by 2 bases, the J end by 2 bases, with 9 bases between. CDR1 SGHTA and CDR2 FQGNSA come from the germline V gene. The CDR3: CASSLLGQNYGYTF. In nucleotides, the CDR3 is TGTGCCAGCAGCTTACTCGGACAGAACTATGGCTACACCTTC.

J is TRBJ2-2 and V is TRBV29-1; 9 bases align to TRBD2. The V and J ends lost 7 bases and 0 bases, in that order; junction bases with no gene match: 9. The CDR3 length is 16 residues. Germline CDR1 reads SQVTM; CDR2 reads ANQGSEA. The CDR3 reads CSGLTSGPPNTGELFF. CDR3 DNA: TGCAGCGGCTTGACTAGCGGCCCCCCGAACACCGGGGAGCTGTTTTTT.

The genes are TRBV21-1 and TRBJ2-7; TRBD2, the table's D call, lacks a check against the DNA. TRBV21-1 is a recognized pseudogene. The CDR3 is 13 residues long. The chain's CDR3 is CASIRDSSYEQYF. CDR3 nucleotide sequence: TGTGCCAGCATCCGGGACTCCTCCTACGAGCAGTACTTC.

This rearrangement joins TRBV6-5 to TRBJ2-7; D gene ambiguous. The V gene's germline CDR1 is MNHEY and CDR2 SVGAGI. Trimming shortened V by 4 bases and J by 2 bases, and 6 bases separated the two germline ends. The CDR3 is 12 residues long. The CDR3 is CASSSGTYEQYF. CDR3 DNA: TGTGCCAGCAGTTCAGGAACCTACGAGCAGTACTTC.

CDR3 DNA: TGTGCCAGCAGTTACCCCCGGGAGCGGGAGGAGACCCAGTACTTC. It is translated as CASSYPREREETQYF. The chain is built from TRBV6-2 or TRBV6-3 and TRBJ2-5, with 8 bases aligning to TRBD2. This CDR3 is built from 15 residues. CDR1 and CDR2 from the germline V gene are MNHEY and SVGEGT. The V segment lost 2 bases and the J segment 5 bases; nucleotides outside the gene matches: 7.

The chain has TRBV19 and TRBJ1-1; TRBD1 might be the D (6 bases). Germline loops: CDR1 LNHDA, CDR2 SQIVND (reference sequence). The CDR3 extends over 15 amino acids. The V end was cut by 3 bases, the J end by 0 bases, with 11 bases between. The CDR3 loop is CASSIDRSVNTEAFF. The CDR3 bases are TGTGCCAGTAGTATCGACAGGTCTGTGAACACTGAAGCTTTCTTT.

The chain is built from TRBV10-3 and TRBJ2-7; D perhaps matches TRBD2 (6 bases). Per the germline V gene, CDR1 is ENHRY and CDR2 is SYGVKD. V lost 7 bases and J lost 5, with 15 bases in between. The CDR3 is made up of 13 amino acids. In DNA form, the CDR3 reads TGTGCCATCAACGGTGGGGGGAAAGACGAGCAGTACTTC. It yields the protein CAINGGGKDEQYF.

The chain links TRBV28 to TRBJ2-7; a possible D gene is TRBD2 (6 bases). The CDR3 covers 14 residues. CDR1 MDHEN and CDR2 SYDVKM come from the germline V gene. The ends were cut back, 2 bases at V and 0 bases at J, with 8 bases in the middle. The CDR3 DNA reads TGTGCCAGCAGTTTAACCGGGAGCTCCTACGAGCAGTACTTC. Residues: CASSLTGSSYEQYF.

The chain links TRBV6-5 to TRBJ1-1; TRBD1 agrees at 8 bases. This CDR3 has 13 amino acids. V shed 4 bases, J shed 7 bases, and the junction held 5 bases outside the gene matches. Germline CDR1 MNHEY, CDR2 SVGAGI. CDR3: CASSSGQGYEAFF. The DNA of the CDR3 is TGTGCCAGCAGTTCCGGACAGGGTTATGAAGCTTTCTTT.

The V and J genes are TRBV29-1 and TRBJ2-1; 9 bases line up with TRBD2. Germline V gives CDR1 SQVTM, CDR2 ANQGSEA. Germline trimming cut 5 bases from V and 5 bases from J; bases unmatched to any gene: 7. The CDR3 consists of 14 residues. The CDR3: CSVNNLAGDNEQFF. CDR3 DNA: TGCAGCGTTAATAATTTAGCGGGAGACAATGAGCAGTTCTTC.

This CDR3 is CASSSAGGGDTQYF. The CDR3 DNA sequence: TGTGCCAGCAGCTCAGCGGGAGGAGGAGATACGCAGTATTTT. The J gene is TRBJ2-3, the V gene TRBV28, with TRBD2 matching 9 bases. Germline-derived CDR1 and CDR2 are MDHEN and SYDVKM. Trimming removed 6 bases from V and 5 bases from J; junction bases left unmatched: 6. CDR3 size: 14 residues.

This rearrangement joins TRBV24-1 to TRBJ2-3; 9 bases match TRBD1. V was pared by 3 bases and J by 4 bases, with 10 bases of the junction left unmatched. Germline lookup yields CDR1 KGHDR and CDR2 SFDVKD. This CDR3 is 17 amino acids long. The CDR3 reads CATSDPPGQGPPDTQYF. CDR3 nucleotide sequence: TGTGCCACCAGTGATCCACCGGGACAGGGCCCCCCAGATACGCAGTATTTT.